Presented here are 5 T cell receptor beta chains from one specimen sequenced in a study of T cells in women clearing cervical HPV infection. Data came from immunoSEQ multiplex PCR; TCRdb stores just in-frame clones and leaves some out. Recorded for this sample: approximately 35,000 clones. The sequenced sample was blood buffy coat. The receptors derive from a woman aged 18 to 75 with a cervical HPV16 infection that either progressed to CIN3+ or cleared (not recorded which).

The part of the CDR3 DNA that was read is TGTGCCAGTAGTACCCTACAGGGCCCTAACTATGGC. It is translated as CASSTLQGPNYG. The full CDR3 is CASSTLQGPNYGYTF. The V and J genes are TRBV19 and TRBJ1-2; TRBD1 might be the D (6 bases). The CDR3 goes on 3 residues after the read ends, and that part is filled in from the germline J gene. The V and J ends lost 4 bases and 0 bases respectively, with 12 bases between them. This CDR3 has 15 residues. Germline-derived CDR1 and CDR2 are LNHDA and SQIVND (reference sequence).

Comment on this clone: Read coverage stops 3 residues before the CDR3 terminus; the germline J gene supplies the remainder. The V and J genes are TRBV10-3 and TRBJ2-7, with 9 bases lining up with TRBD1. CDR1 and CDR2 from the germline V gene are ENHRY and SYGVKD. V shed 10 bases and J 3 bases; nucleotides not matched to a gene: 10. There are 14 residues in the CDR3. The CDR3 region is CATYTQGAFYEQYF. CDR3 bases read: TGTGCCACCTACACACAGGGGGCTTTCTACGAG.

Notes on this clone: The CDR3 is cut off 3 residues early in the read; its end comes from the germline J gene. The V call is TRBV19, the J call TRBJ1-1, with D possibly being TRBD1 (5 bases). The V gene's germline CDR1 is LNHDA and CDR2 SQIVND (reference sequence). This CDR3 contains 16 residues. Trimming pared 3 bases from V and 7 bases from J, leaving 21 bases between. CDR3 residues: CASSIGVRGRVSEAFF. The CDR3 bases that were read are TGTGCCAGTAGTATTGGAGTGCGGGGGAGAGTTAGTGAA.

About this clone: The missing CDR3 end, 3 residues past where the read stops, is filled in from the germline J gene. The genes are TRBV5-1 and TRBJ2-2; 9 bases are a match to TRBD1. The CDR3 runs 17 residues. V lost 5 bases and J lost 8; bases outside the gene matches: 16. CDR1 is SGHRS and CDR2 is YFSETQ in the germline V gene. CDR3 bases read: TGCGCCAGCAGACGGACCGGGACAGGGCAAACGGGGGGGGAG. This gives the protein CASRRTGTGQTGGE. The whole CDR3 sequence reads CASRRTGTGQTGGELFF.

With regard to this clone: The CDR3 end lies 3 residues beyond the end of the read and is filled in from the germline J gene. The V gene is TRBV13, the J gene TRBJ2-6; 8 bases align to TRBD1. Per germline, CDR1 PRHDT and CDR2 FYEKMQ (reference sequence). Trimming at V came to 0 bases and at J to 4 bases, leaving 8 bases not matched to a gene. The CDR3 sequence is 18 residues long. The CDR3 reads CASSLGPGGSEGANVLTF. The CDR3 DNA, read in part, is TGTGCCAGCAGCTTAGGACCAGGGGGCTCTGAAGGGGCCAACGTC. The complete variable domain, with remaining parts taken from reference TRBV13 and TRBJ2-6, reads AAGVIQSPRHLIKEKRETATLKCYPIPRHDTVYWYQQGPGQDPQFLISFYEKMQSDKGSIPDRFSAQQFSDYHSELNMSSLELGDSALYFCASSLGPGGSEGANVLTFGAGSRLTVL.